The 16 T cell receptor beta chains presented below share a single source sample, sequenced in a study of molecular identifiers for immune sequencing clone quantification. TCRdb passed the PCR reads through MiXCR, listing each CDR3 protein once. This sample carries over 100,000 distinct CDR3 sequences, under 40% of them seen once, and the ten largest clones take over 8%. Specimen: naive CD8+ T cells from blood, with Jurkat cell RNA spiked in. Subset defined: FACS-sorted CD8+CD4-CCR7+CD45RA+ naive T cells. The receptors were sampled from a human donor in good health. Some libraries in this study had Jurkat cell RNA spiked in.

In DNA form, the CDR3 reads TGTGCCAGCAGCTTAGCGACAGGGGAAAGGGTGACCCAGTACTTC. Translated, it gives CASSLATGERVTQYF. The chain has TRBV7-2 and TRBJ2-5; 8 positions agree with TRBD1. The germline V gene has CDR1 SGHTA and CDR2 FQGNSA. CDR3 size: 15 residues. J was trimmed by 7 bases and V by 0 bases; bases with no gene match: 7.

With regard to this clonotype: One base away lies a much larger clone, so this may be a sequencing read error. The CDR3 end shows no conserved phenylalanine or tryptophan, and so a read error is likely. V is TRBV4-2 and J is TRBJ2-7; D possibly corresponds to TRBD2 (5 bases). Germline assignment: CDR1 LGHNA and CDR2 YNFKEQ. This CDR3 spans 15 amino acids. V was trimmed by 1 base and J by 5 bases, leaving 15 bases between them. CDR3 loop: CASSQVGVVWHEQYI. The CDR3 DNA follows: TGTGCCAGCAGCCAAGTCGGGGTAGTTTGGCACGAGCAGTACATC.

Comment on this clonotype: A read error may be the cause here, since a much bigger clone is one base away. V and J are TRBV28 and TRBJ1-4; no definite D call. Looked up from germline, CDR1 is MDHEN and CDR2 is SYDVKM. Trimming removed 6 bases from V and 6 bases from J, with 11 bases in between. The CDR3 is 13 amino acids. In DNA form, the CDR3 reads TGTGCCAGCAGCCCGGGAAGGCATGAAAAACTGTTTTTT. Its translation: CASSPGRHEKLFF.

This rearrangement joins TRBV20-1 to TRBJ2-7, with D possibly matching TRBD2 (6 bases). In germline, CDR1 is DFQATT, CDR2 SNEGSKA (reference sequence). The CDR3 spans 13 residues. The V end lost 0 bases, the J end lost 4 bases, and 10 bases lay between the germline ends. Here the CDR3 DNA reads TGCAGTGCTAGAGATCTCGCGGGGTACGAGCAGTACTTC. Amino acids: CSARDLAGYEQYF.

The chain joins TRBV3-1 to TRBJ2-7; D is undetermined. Germline V CDR1 and CDR2: LGHDT, YNNKEL (reference sequence). The CDR3 sequence is 13 residues long. Deletions cut 1 base from V and 6 bases from J, with 10 bases between. The CDR3 here is CASSQVNSREQYF. The CDR3 nucleotides are TGTGCCAGCAGCCAAGTAAACAGCCGCGAGCAGTACTTC.

The rearrangement uses TRBV12-3 or TRBV12-4 and TRBJ1-2, with D hard to call. This CDR3 comprises 13 residues. Trimming removed 3 bases from V and 1 base from J, with 6 bases in between. The CDR3 region has the DNA TGTGCCAGCAGTTTCGCCAGTAACTATGGCTACACCTTC. Protein product: CASSFASNYGYTF.

This clonotype was recorded once. Sequence at one end of the junction differs from germline and may be a read error. The chain carries TRBV20-1 and TRBJ1-1, with D tentatively TRBD1 (6 bases). The CDR3 is made up of 12 amino acids. Germline CDR1 reads DFQATT; CDR2 reads SNEGSKA (reference sequence). The CDR3 sequence: CSAILVQGSAYF. As DNA, the CDR3 is TGCAGTGCTATTCTGGTACAGGGTTCAGCTTACTTT.

V usage is TRBV9 and J usage is TRBJ2-2, with 8 bases identical to TRBD1. The junction had 16 bases not matched to a gene; V was cut back by 2 bases and J by 4 bases. Germline CDR1 and CDR2: SGDLS and YYNGEE. This CDR3 has 19 amino acids. The CDR3 is CASSVRVQEDRDRTGELFF. The CDR3 DNA is TGTGCCAGCAGCGTCCGCGTTCAGGAGGACAGGGATCGCACCGGGGAGCTGTTTTTT.

The sample holds many counts of this clonotype. The chain uses TRBV7-9 and TRBJ2-7; weak D call: TRBD2 (6 bases). CDR3 length equals 13 residues. Germline V lookup: CDR1 SEHNR, CDR2 FQNEAQ (reference sequence). The V and J ends lost 7 bases and 7 bases respectively, with 17 bases between them. The CDR3 spells CASMTVGRGEQYF. The CDR3 DNA is TGTGCCAGCATGACGGTGGGCCGGGGGGAGCAGTACTTC.

The chain couples TRBV19 to TRBJ1-2, with D tentatively TRBD1 (5 bases). The CDR3 runs 13 residues. The germline V gene encodes CDR1 LNHDA and CDR2 SQIVND (reference sequence). Trimming stripped 6 bases from V and 5 bases from J, with 13 bases between. The CDR3 here is CASSETGLYGYTF. The CDR3 nucleotides are TGTGCCAGTAGCGAAACAGGCCTGTATGGCTACACCTTC.

This clonotype was counted between two and nine times. V and J are TRBV11-2 and TRBJ1-4; unclear D gene. CDR3 size: 13 residues. Deletions cut 5 bases from V and 4 bases from J, with 8 bases between. The germline gives CDR1 SGHAT, CDR2 FQNNGV. CDR3 in amino acids: CASSLTVNEKLFF. The CDR3 DNA reads TGTGCCAGCAGCCTCACAGTTAATGAAAAACTGTTTTTT.

This clonotype was observed a few times. J is TRBJ2-6 and V is TRBV10-2; weak D call: TRBD1 (5 bases). The CDR3 runs to 15 residues. Germline V gene sequence: CDR1 WSHSY, CDR2 SAAADI. V shed 6 bases and J shed 0 bases, with 9 bases lying between them. This chain's CDR3 is CASSPGRSGANVLTF. CDR3 coding DNA: TGCGCCAGCAGCCCAGGGCGCTCTGGGGCCAACGTCCTGACTTTC.

The rearrangement links TRBV12-3 or TRBV12-4 to TRBJ2-1, with 11 nucleotides matching TRBD1. This CDR3 is built from 14 residues. V gave up 8 bases and J gave up 6 bases; unmatched junction bases: 6. Here the CDR3 DNA reads TGTGCCAGCCGAGCCGGGACAGGGGGCAATGAGCAGTTCTTC. This encodes CASRAGTGGNEQFF.

This chain connects TRBV27 to TRBJ2-2; 8 nucleotides align to TRBD1. The CDR3 is made up of 17 amino acids. Germline CDR1 reads MNHEY; CDR2 reads SMNVEV (reference sequence). V gave up 6 bases and J gave up 4 bases; unmatched junction bases: 13. The CDR3 coding sequence is TGTGCCAGCAGCAGTTTTGGGTCAGGGGGCCGCACCGGGGAGCTGTTTTTT. Translated: CASSSFGSGGRTGELFF.

This clonotype was recorded many times. The genes are TRBV29-1 and TRBJ2-3; the D is unclear. Germline V gene sequence: CDR1 SQVTM, CDR2 ANQGSEA. This CDR3 comprises 15 residues. V shed 1 base and J shed 1 base, with 12 bases lying between them. The CDR3 here is CSVEVWERGTDTQYF. CDR3 nucleotide sequence: TGCAGCGTTGAAGTTTGGGAAAGGGGCACAGATACGCAGTATTTT.

The rearrangement uses TRBV29-1 and TRBJ2-3; TRBD2 aligns across 9 bases. The CDR3 runs 16 residues. The J segment lost 0 bases and the V segment lost 7 bases, leaving 11 bases of the junction unmatched. Germline assignment: CDR1 SQVTM and CDR2 ANQGSEA. CDR3 in amino acids: CSGDAGGRMSTDTQYF. The CDR3 coding sequence is TGCAGCGGGGACGCGGGGGGGCGGATGAGCACAGATACGCAGTATTTT.